Reported below is one T cell receptor beta chain. CDR3 length equals 13 residues. Per germline, CDR1 ENHRY and CDR2 SYGVKD. The V gene lost 0 bases and the J gene lost 6 bases, with 8 bases spanning the gap. This specimen comes from a study of T cell responses to AZD1222 COVID-19 vaccine. Produced via immunoSEQ multiplex PCR; TCRdb's table is partial and in-frame only. The sample has 140,000 or so clones, approximately 86% seen once; the top ten hold under 7%. This TCR was recovered from an adult who received the MenACWY meningococcal vaccine as a control. The sequencing used peripheral blood, collected 28 days after the second dose of the MenACWY control vaccine. The chain carries TRBV10-3 and TRBJ1-2; no clear D gene. The CDR3 sequence is CAISESTRHGYTF. Here the CDR3 DNA reads TGTGCCATCAGTGAGTCTACCAGGCATGGCTACACCTTC.